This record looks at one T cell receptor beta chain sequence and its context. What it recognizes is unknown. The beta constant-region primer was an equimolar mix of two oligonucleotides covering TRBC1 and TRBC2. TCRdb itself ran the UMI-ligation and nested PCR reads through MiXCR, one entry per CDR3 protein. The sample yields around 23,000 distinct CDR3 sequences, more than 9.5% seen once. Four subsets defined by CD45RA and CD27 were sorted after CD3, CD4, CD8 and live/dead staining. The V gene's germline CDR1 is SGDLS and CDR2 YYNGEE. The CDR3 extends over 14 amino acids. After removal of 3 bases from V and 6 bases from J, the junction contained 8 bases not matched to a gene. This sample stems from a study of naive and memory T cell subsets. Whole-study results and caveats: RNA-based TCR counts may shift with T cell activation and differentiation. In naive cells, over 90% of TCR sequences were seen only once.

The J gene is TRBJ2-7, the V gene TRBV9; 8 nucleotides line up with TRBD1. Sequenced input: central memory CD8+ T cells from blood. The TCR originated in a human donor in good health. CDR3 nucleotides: TGTGCCAGCAGCGCAGGGACAGGCGGCTCCGAGCAGTACTTC. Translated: CASSAGTGGSEQYF. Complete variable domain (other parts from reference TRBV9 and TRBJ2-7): DSGVTQTPKHLITATGQRVTLRCSPRSGDLSVYWYQQSLDQGLQFLIQYYNGEERAKGNILERFSAQQFPDLHSELNLSSLELGDSALYFCASSAGTGGSEQYFGPGTRLTVT.